One T cell receptor (beta chain) is described in this entry. This entry belongs to a study of blood T cell repertoires in COVID-19. Clones were sequenced by immunoSEQ multiplex PCR, and TCRdb holds only the in-frame ones, with some missing. In the table there are roughly 180,000 clones, 80% to 90% of which are singletons. The length of the CDR3 is 15 residues. From germline, CDR1 is DFQATT and CDR2 SNEGSKA (reference sequence). Between the trimmed V and J ends, which lost 3 bases and 6 bases, there was a span of 20 bases. The clonotype was recovered from a woman in her forties with COVID-19, enrolled during active disease. The chain uses TRBV20-1 and TRBJ1-1, with a possible D match to TRBD1 (5 bases). The specimen was peripheral blood. CDR3 sequence: CSASMMEGEASEAFF. CDR3 in DNA: TGCAGTGCTAGTATGATGGAAGGGGAGGCTTCTGAAGCTTTCTTT.